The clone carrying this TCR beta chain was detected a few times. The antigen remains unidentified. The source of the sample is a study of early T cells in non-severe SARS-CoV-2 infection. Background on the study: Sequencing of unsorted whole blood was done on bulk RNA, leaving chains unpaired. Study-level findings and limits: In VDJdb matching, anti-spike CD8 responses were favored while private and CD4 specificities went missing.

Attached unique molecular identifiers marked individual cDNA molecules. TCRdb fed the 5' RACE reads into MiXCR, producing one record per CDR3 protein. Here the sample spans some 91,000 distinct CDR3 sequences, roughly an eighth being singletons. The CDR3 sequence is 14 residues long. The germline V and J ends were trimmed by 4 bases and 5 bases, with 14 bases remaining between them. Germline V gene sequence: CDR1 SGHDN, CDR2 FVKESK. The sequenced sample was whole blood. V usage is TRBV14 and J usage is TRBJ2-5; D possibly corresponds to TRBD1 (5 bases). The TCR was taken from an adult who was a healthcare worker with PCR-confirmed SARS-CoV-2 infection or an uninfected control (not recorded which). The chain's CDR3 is CASSPRVFGETQYF. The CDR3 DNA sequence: TGTGCCAGCAGCCCCAGGGTTTTCGGTGAGACCCAGTACTTC.